This T cell receptor (beta chain) was retrieved from a study of control samples from healthy donors and cancer patients (dated by TCRdb to about 2020). Taken from the germline V gene (reference sequence), the CDR1 and CDR2 loops are SGHNT and YYREEE. Reading from cysteine to phenylalanine, the CDR3 counts 14 amino acids. Only CDR3 DNA remains: 42 bases, in frame from the first base. V is cut by 3 bases and J by 3 bases, and the space between the germline ends is 13 bases. Library creation used the immunoSEQ multiplex PCR assay. This immuneACCESS table, as held by TCRdb, lists in-frame sequences with V and J called but not all clones. Of the missing ones, under half trace to an unresolved V gene in checked studies; the others have no known cause. For this sample there are more than 75,000 clones; about four fifths appear just once. Jointly, the top ten make up roughly 39% of the sample. A note on this clone: The antigen it binds to is not known. No quality values exist for individual bases; no much larger clone is one base distant.

The chain uses TRBV5-4 and TRBJ2-7, with the identity of the D gene unclear. The sequenced material came from PBMCs. This clonotype was obtained from a man aged 65 to 79 with lung cancer. The CDR3 amino acid sequence is: CASSSRGVVYEQYF. In nucleotides, the sequence is TGTGCCAGCAGCTCCAGAGGCGTAGTCTACGAGCAGTACTTC.